Below, 24 T cell receptor beta chains from the same sample are listed, as sequenced in a study of CD8+ T cells in alopecia areata. Sample treatment: oral pan-JAK inhibitor, 5-10 mg twice daily. The sequencing template was cDNA reverse transcribed from extracted RNA. Profiled with immunoSEQ multiplex PCR; TCRdb holds only in-frame clones, not every one. Of under 200,000 clones in the sample, 55% to 75% were seen once. The sequencing here drew on CD4+ T cells sorted from blood, taken at week 4, from a patient treated with tofacitinib. These receptors all come from a human donor with alopecia areata.

The chain employs TRBV12-5 and TRBJ1-5; TRBD1 matches 8 bases. CDR1 LGHNT and CDR2 FRNRAP come from the germline V gene. The CDR3 length is 14 residues. After removal of 6 bases from V and 5 bases from J, the junction contained 6 bases not matched to a gene. The CDR3 nucleotides are TGTGCTAGTGGACCTGACAGGGGACATCAGCCCCAGCATTTT. It yields the protein CASGPDRGHQPQHF.

This clone appeared a few times. The rearrangement uses TRBV4-2 and TRBJ1-1, with D perhaps TRBD1 (6 bases). The length of the CDR3 is 13 residues. The germline V gene encodes CDR1 LGHNA and CDR2 YNFKEQ. The ends were cut back, 1 base at V and 5 bases at J, with 8 bases in the middle. CDR3 sequence: CASSQAGTTEAFF. For the CDR3, the DNA is TGTGCCAGCAGCCAAGCCGGGACAACTGAAGCTTTCTTT.

The gene calls are TRBV29-1 and TRBJ2-5; TRBD2 aligns across 9 bases. The V and J ends lost 0 bases and 5 bases, in that order; junction bases with no gene match: 1. This CDR3 is 13 amino acids long. CDR1 SQVTM and CDR2 ANQGSEA come from the germline V gene. CDR3 in amino acids: CSVEESGGETQYF. In nucleotides, the CDR3 is TGCAGCGTTGAAGAAAGCGGGGGGGAGACCCAGTACTTC.

The chain has TRBV9 and TRBJ2-7; 7 positions agree with TRBD2. Germline loops: CDR1 SGDLS, CDR2 YYNGEE. The J segment lost 5 bases and the V segment lost 0 bases, leaving 5 bases of the junction unmatched. The CDR3 is made up of 14 amino acids. The CDR3 loop reads CASSVEVGRDEQYF. Here the CDR3 DNA reads TGTGCCAGCAGCGTAGAGGTGGGGAGGGACGAGCAGTACTTC.

The gene calls are TRBV6-6 and TRBJ1-2; 9 nucleotides line up with TRBD1. Germline loops: CDR1 MNHNY, CDR2 SVGAGI (reference sequence). This CDR3 contains 14 residues. Losses at the gene ends were 5 bases for V and 8 bases for J; bases not matched to a gene: 9. The CDR3 protein is CASSPLGQGGGYTF. CDR3 bases: TGTGCCAGCAGTCCCCTGGGACAGGGCGGCGGCTACACCTTC.

The genes are TRBV30 and TRBJ1-2; tentatively, D is TRBD1 (5 bases). Germline V lookup: CDR1 GTSNPN, CDR2 SVGIG (reference sequence). Trimming took 0 bases from V and 3 from J, leaving 8 bases between them. The CDR3 sequence is 13 residues long. The DNA of the CDR3 is TGTGCCTGGAGTGTAGGCAGGGACTATGGCTACACCTTC. It yields the protein CAWSVGRDYGYTF.

The rearrangement links TRBV30 to TRBJ2-4, with D perhaps being TRBD1 or TRBD2 (5 bases each). The V end was cut by 7 bases, the J end by 0 bases, with 16 bases between. The CDR3 has 15 amino acids. Germline values: CDR1 GTSNPN, CDR2 SVGIG (reference sequence). Written as DNA, the CDR3 is TGTGCCTCCCGAGCAGGGAGTTTAGCCAAAAACATTCAGTACTTC. The encoded protein is CASRAGSLAKNIQYF. Based on the CDR3 plus reference TRBV30 and TRBJ2-4, the full variable domain is SQTIHQWPATLVQPVGSPLSLECTVEGTSNPNLYWYRQAAGRGLQLLFYSVGIGQISSEVPQNLSASRPQDRQFILSSKKLLLSDSGFYLCASRAGSLAKNIQYFGAGTRLSVL.

With regard to this clone: Other DNA sequences in this sample translate to the same CDR3. The chain links TRBV30 to TRBJ1-6; no clear D gene. Germline-derived CDR1 and CDR2 are GTSNPN and SVGIG (reference sequence). This CDR3 spans 13 amino acids. V was clipped by 3 bases and J by 9 bases, with 12 bases between them. The DNA of the CDR3 is TGTGCCTGGAGCGGAACGGTCGGTTCACCCCTCCACTTT. This sequence encodes CAWSGTVGSPLHF. The whole variable domain, filled in from reference TRBV30 and TRBJ1-6, reads SQTIHQWPATLVQPVGSPLSLECTVEGTSNPNLYWYRQAAGRGLQLLFYSVGIGQISSEVPQNLSASRPQDRQFILSSKKLLLSDSGFYLCAWSGTVGSPLHFGNGTRLTVT.

This clone was found once. The V gene is TRBV29-1, the J gene TRBJ1-2, with TRBD1 as a possible D gene (6 bases). V was trimmed by 4 bases and J by 4 bases, leaving 13 bases between them. The CDR3 totals 13 residues. CDR1 SQVTM and CDR2 ANQGSEA come from the germline V gene. Here the CDR3 reads CSVGGGLAYGYTF. The CDR3 DNA sequence: TGCAGCGTTGGGGGGGGCCTGGCCTATGGCTACACCTTC.

This chain uses TRBV5-1 with TRBJ1-2; D might be TRBD1 (6 bases). V was clipped by 0 bases and J by 5 bases, with 11 bases between them. Germline V gene sequence: CDR1 SGHRS, CDR2 YFSETQ. This CDR3 is 14 amino acids long. CDR3 sequence (DNA): TGCGCCAGCAGCTTGGGACAGGCGTCTTATGGCTACACCTTC. This gives the protein CASSLGQASYGYTF.

The CDR3 DNA reads TGTGCCAGCAGCCAAGCGGCGGGACAGGGGGCGATTGGCTACACCTTC. Amino acid sequence: CASSQAAGQGAIGYTF. This rearrangement joins TRBV4-2 to TRBJ1-2; 12 bases agree with TRBD1. Trimming at V came to 1 base and at J to 7 bases, leaving 7 bases not matched to a gene. The CDR3 is made up of 16 amino acids. Germline CDR1 and CDR2: LGHNA and YNFKEQ.

The chain has TRBV2 and TRBJ2-6, with D possibly matching TRBD1 (8 bases). Germline V gene data show CDR1 as SNHLY and CDR2 as FYNNEI. Trimming shortened V by 6 bases and J by 2 bases, and 11 bases separated the two germline ends. This CDR3 contains 15 residues. The DNA for the CDR3 is TGTGCCAGCAGACAGGGGGGGGCTGGGGCCAACGTCCTGACTTTC. Its translation: CASRQGGAGANVLTF.

This clone has only a few counts. The V call is TRBV5-1, the J call TRBJ2-3, with TRBD1 as a possible D gene (5 bases). V was cut by 0 bases and J by 3 bases, with 8 bases left in between. The CDR3 sequence is 14 residues long. Germline assignment: CDR1 SGHRS and CDR2 YFSETQ. CDR3: CASSLEAGTDTQYF. In DNA form, the CDR3 reads TGCGCCAGCAGCTTGGAGGCAGGGACAGATACGCAGTATTTT.

The J gene is TRBJ1-1, the V gene TRBV13, with D maybe TRBD1 (6 bases). V gave up 5 bases and J gave up 6 bases, with 25 bases separating them. CDR1 PRHDT and CDR2 FYEKMQ come from the germline V gene (reference sequence). The CDR3 is 17 amino acids. This chain's CDR3 is CASSRYRDAERNAEAFF. The CDR3 DNA reads TGTGCCAGCAGCCGATACAGGGACGCCGAGCGTAACGCTGAAGCTTTCTTT.

The chain uses TRBV7-9 and TRBJ2-3, with D maybe TRBD1 (6 bases). The CDR3 totals 16 residues. Germline V gene lookup returns CDR1 SEHNR and CDR2 FQNEAQ (reference sequence). The V end lost 4 bases, the J end lost 2 bases, and 16 bases lay between the germline ends. In nucleotides, the CDR3 is TGTGCCAGCAGCTCCAGACAGGAAAGTTTCACAGATACGCAGTATTTT. Amino acid sequence: CASSSRQESFTDTQYF.

This clone was seen more than once but under ten times. This chain connects TRBV9 to TRBJ2-7; D is perhaps TRBD2 (5 bases). The CDR3 length is 14 residues. V shed 0 bases and J shed 2 bases, with 9 bases lying between them. The germline CDR1 and CDR2 sequences are SGDLS and YYNGEE. CDR3 DNA sequence: TGTGCCAGCAGCGTAGATAGCGTCGCCTACGAGCAGTACTTC. This translates into CASSVDSVAYEQYF.

The genes are TRBV30 and TRBJ2-3; D perhaps matches TRBD2 (5 bases). The CDR3 is 11 residues long. The V end lost 2 bases, the J end lost 6 bases, and 6 bases lay between the germline ends. The germline CDR1 and CDR2 sequences are GTSNPN and SVGIG (reference sequence). In DNA, the CDR3 is TGTGCCTGGAGTCCGGGGGATACGCAGTATTTT. It yields the protein CAWSPGDTQYF. Based on the CDR3 plus reference TRBV30 and TRBJ2-3, the full variable domain is SQTIHQWPATLVQPVGSPLSLECTVEGTSNPNLYWYRQAAGRGLQLLFYSVGIGQISSEVPQNLSASRPQDRQFILSSKKLLLSDSGFYLCAWSPGDTQYFGPGTRLTVL.

This clone has ten or more counts. The chain is built from TRBV27 and TRBJ2-3, with D hard to call. The V end lost 6 bases, the J end lost 4 bases, and 17 bases lay between the germline ends. CDR1 is MNHEY, CDR2 SMNVEV, per germline (reference sequence). CDR3 length: 15 residues. The CDR3 nucleotides read TGTGCCAGCAGACTGGCTACCGGGCGTGCAGATACGCAGTATTTT. Its protein is CASRLATGRADTQYF.

The chain has TRBV2 and TRBJ2-7, with 8 positions matching TRBD1. Germline CDR1 reads SNHLY; CDR2 reads FYNNEI. Trimming at V came to 3 bases and at J to 4 bases, leaving 17 bases not matched to a gene. This CDR3 region has 18 residues. CDR3: CASSEPRESGRGQYEQYF. DNA of the CDR3: TGTGCCAGCAGTGAGCCCCGCGAGTCCGGCAGGGGGCAGTACGAGCAGTACTTC.

The genes are TRBV30 and TRBJ2-7; a possible D gene is TRBD2 (5 bases). Germline CDR1 reads GTSNPN; CDR2 reads SVGIG (reference sequence). Trimming stripped 3 bases from V and 0 bases from J, with 9 bases between. CDR3 length: 13 amino acids. The CDR3 DNA sequence: TGTGCCTGGAGAATGGACTCCTCCTACGAGCAGTACTTC. Residues: CAWRMDSSYEQYF.

The V and J genes are TRBV27 and TRBJ1-5; D is unclear. CDR3 size: 14 residues. V was clipped by 3 bases and J by 1 base, with 7 bases between them. Per the germline V gene, CDR1 is MNHEY and CDR2 is SMNVEV (reference sequence). The DNA for the CDR3 is TGTGCCAGCAGTTTGGTTTCCAGCAATCAGCCCCAGCATTTT. Translated, it gives CASSLVSSNQPQHF.

The V call is TRBV5-1, the J call TRBJ1-2, with D perhaps matching TRBD1 (6 bases). Deletions cut 0 bases from V and 6 bases from J, with 9 bases between. CDR3 length equals 13 residues. Germline V gene data show CDR1 as SGHRS and CDR2 as YFSETQ. CDR3 region: CASSLDRVHGYTF. CDR3 coding DNA: TGCGCCAGCAGCTTGGACAGGGTTCATGGCTACACCTTC.

The J gene is TRBJ1-5, the V gene TRBV7-2; D gene unclear. There are 14 residues in the CDR3. V lost 3 bases to trimming and J lost 1 base, with 7 bases between them. Looked up from germline, CDR1 is SGHTA and CDR2 is FQGNSA. CDR3 coding DNA: TGTGCCAGCAGCTTTGGTCGAAGCAATCAGCCCCAGCATTTT. Amino acids: CASSFGRSNQPQHF. Using reference TRBV7-2 and TRBJ1-5 for the parts outside the CDR3, the full variable domain is GAGVSQSPSNKVTEKGKDVELRCDPISGHTALYWYRQSLGQGLEFLIYFQGNSAPDKSGLPSDRFSAERTGGSVSTLTIQRTQQEDSAVYLCASSFGRSNQPQHFGDGTRLSIL.

The chain is built from TRBV4-1 and TRBJ2-6, with D possibly being TRBD1 (5 bases). The V gene's germline CDR1 is MGHRA and CDR2 YSYEKL. Trimming took off 0 bases at V and 3 bases at J, with 15 bases between the two ends. The CDR3 runs to 18 residues. The CDR3 spells CASSQDPQGMGGANVLTF. The CDR3 DNA is TGCGCCAGCAGCCAAGACCCGCAGGGAATGGGTGGGGCCAACGTCCTGACTTTC.